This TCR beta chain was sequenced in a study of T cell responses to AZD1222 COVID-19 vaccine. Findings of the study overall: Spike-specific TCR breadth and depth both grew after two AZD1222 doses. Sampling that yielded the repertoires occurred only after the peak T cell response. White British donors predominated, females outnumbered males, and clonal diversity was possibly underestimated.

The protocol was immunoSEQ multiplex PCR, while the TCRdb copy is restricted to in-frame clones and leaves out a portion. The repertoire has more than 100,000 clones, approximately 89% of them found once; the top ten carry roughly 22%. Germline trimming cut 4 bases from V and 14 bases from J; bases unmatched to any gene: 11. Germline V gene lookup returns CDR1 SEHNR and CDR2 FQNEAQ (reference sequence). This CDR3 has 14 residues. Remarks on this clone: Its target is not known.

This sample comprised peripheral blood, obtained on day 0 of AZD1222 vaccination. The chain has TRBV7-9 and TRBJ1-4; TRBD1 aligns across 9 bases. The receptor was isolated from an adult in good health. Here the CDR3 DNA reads TGTGCCAGCAGCTCCGGGACAGGGTCTAAAAGGCTGTTTTTT. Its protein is CASSSGTGSKRLFF.